This T cell receptor beta chain came from a study of blood T cell repertoires in COVID-19. Whole-study context: Both acute and convalescent COVID-19 samples were obtained from the United States, Italy and Spain. PBMCs, B-cell-depleted T cells, or T cells provided the cDNA or gDNA that made up the material.

CDR1 and CDR2 (germline): MNHEY, SVGEGT. The V end lost 6 bases, the J end lost 4 bases, and 10 bases lay between the germline ends. There are 13 residues in the CDR3. Per the original data handling: From reference gene primer amplification, estimates of nucleated cell counts were derived. The method was immunoSEQ multiplex PCR; TCRdb's version includes in-frame clones alone and lacks a portion of them. The DNA gave D and trimming, while V, J and clone size come from that table. This table has around 150,000 clones, approximately 84% appearing once. The specimen sequenced was peripheral blood. The rearrangement links TRBV6-2 or TRBV6-3 to TRBJ1-5, with D hard to call. The TCR originated in an elderly woman with acute or convalescent COVID-19. The CDR3 DNA follows: TGTGCCAGCAGCCCCGGGAGGAATCAGCCCCAGCATTTT. Translating it yields CASSPGRNQPQHF.